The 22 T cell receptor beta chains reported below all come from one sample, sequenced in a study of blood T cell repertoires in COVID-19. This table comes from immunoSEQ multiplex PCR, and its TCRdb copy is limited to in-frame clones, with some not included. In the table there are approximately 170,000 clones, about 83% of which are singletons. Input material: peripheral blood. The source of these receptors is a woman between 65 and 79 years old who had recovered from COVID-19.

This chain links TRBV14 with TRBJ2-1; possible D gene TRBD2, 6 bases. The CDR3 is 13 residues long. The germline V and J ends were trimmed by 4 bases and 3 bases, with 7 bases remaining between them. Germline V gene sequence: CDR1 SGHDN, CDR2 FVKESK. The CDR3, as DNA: TGTGCCAGCAGCCGGGACTTCTACAATGAGCAGTTCTTC. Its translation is CASSRDFYNEQFF.

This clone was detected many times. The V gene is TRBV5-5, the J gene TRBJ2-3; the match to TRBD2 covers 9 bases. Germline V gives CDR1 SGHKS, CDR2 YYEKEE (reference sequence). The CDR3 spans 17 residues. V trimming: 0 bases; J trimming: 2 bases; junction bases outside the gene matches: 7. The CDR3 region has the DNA TGTGCCAGCAGCTTGGTGGCTAGCGGGGACCACACAGATACGCAGTATTTT. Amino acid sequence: CASSLVASGDHTDTQYF.

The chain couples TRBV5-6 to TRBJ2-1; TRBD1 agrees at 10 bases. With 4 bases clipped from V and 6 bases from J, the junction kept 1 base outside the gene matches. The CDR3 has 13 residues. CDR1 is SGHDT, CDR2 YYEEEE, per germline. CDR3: CASSRTGGNEQFF. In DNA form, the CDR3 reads TGTGCCAGCAGCCGGACAGGGGGCAATGAGCAGTTCTTC.

The CDR3 here is CASSLRDRGSPLHF. DNA for the CDR3: TGTGCCAGCAGCCTCCGGGACAGGGGATCACCCCTCCACTTT. The chain links TRBV3-1 (or the pseudogene TRBV3-2) to TRBJ1-6; 10 nucleotides match TRBD1. CDR1 is LGHDT and CDR2 is YNNKEL in the germline V gene (reference sequence). J was trimmed by 10 bases and V by 4 bases; bases with no gene match: 4. The CDR3 runs to 14 residues.

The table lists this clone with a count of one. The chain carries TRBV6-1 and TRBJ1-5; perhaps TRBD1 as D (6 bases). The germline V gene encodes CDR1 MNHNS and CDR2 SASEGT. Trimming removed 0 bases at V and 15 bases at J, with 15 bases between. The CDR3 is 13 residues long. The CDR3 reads CASSEARGTPVHF. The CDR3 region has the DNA TGTGCCAGCAGTGAAGCTAGGGGGACGCCCGTGCATTTT.

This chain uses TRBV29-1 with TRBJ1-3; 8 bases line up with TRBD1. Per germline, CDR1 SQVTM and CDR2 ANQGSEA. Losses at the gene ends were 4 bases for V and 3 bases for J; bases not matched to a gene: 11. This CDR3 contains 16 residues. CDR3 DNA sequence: TGCAGCGTTGGGGGGGCAGGGGGCTTTGTTGGAAACACCATATATTTT. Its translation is CSVGGAGGFVGNTIYF.

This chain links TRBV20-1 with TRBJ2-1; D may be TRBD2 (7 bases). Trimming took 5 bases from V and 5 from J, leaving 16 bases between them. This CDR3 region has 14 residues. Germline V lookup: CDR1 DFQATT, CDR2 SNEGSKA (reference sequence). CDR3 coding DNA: TGCAGTGCTGGTGGGGGGGGCCTGGACAATGAGCAGTTCTTC. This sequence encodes CSAGGGGLDNEQFF.

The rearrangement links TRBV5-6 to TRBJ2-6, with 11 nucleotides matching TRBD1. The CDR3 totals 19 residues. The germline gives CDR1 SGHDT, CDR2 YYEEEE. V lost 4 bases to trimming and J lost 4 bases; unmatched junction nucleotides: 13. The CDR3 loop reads CASSPDSGQGAWGANVLTF. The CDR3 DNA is TGTGCCAGCAGCCCCGACTCTGGACAGGGGGCGTGGGGGGCCAACGTCCTGACTTTC.

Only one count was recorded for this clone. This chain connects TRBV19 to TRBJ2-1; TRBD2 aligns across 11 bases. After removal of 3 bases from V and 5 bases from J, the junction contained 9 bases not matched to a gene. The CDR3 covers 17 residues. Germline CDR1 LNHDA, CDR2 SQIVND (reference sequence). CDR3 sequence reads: CASSIPSGRYKDNEQFF. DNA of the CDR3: TGTGCCAGTAGTATCCCTAGCGGGAGGTATAAGGACAATGAGCAGTTCTTC.

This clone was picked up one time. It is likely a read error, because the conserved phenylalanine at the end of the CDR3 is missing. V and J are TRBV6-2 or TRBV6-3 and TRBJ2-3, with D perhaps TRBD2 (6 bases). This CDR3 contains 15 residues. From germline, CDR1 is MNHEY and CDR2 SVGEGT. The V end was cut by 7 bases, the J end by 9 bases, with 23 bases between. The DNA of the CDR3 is TGTGCCAGCAACCCCCGCGGGGACGACGCGGAAACGCAGTATTTG. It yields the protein CASNPRGDDAETQYL.

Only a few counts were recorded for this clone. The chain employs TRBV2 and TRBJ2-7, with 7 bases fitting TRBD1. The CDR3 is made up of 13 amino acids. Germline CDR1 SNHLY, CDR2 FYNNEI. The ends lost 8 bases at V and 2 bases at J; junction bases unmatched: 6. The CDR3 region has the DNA TGTGCCAGCTGGGGGACAGATACCTACGAGCAGTACTTC. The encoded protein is CASWGTDTYEQYF.

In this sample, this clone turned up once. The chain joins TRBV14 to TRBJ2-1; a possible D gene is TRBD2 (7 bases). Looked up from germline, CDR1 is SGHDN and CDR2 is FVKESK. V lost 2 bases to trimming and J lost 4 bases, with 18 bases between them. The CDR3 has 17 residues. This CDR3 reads CASSQPLGRGGYNEQFF. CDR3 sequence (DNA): TGTGCCAGCAGCCAACCCCTAGGGAGGGGGGGGTACAATGAGCAGTTCTTC.

CDR3 sequence: CASSPMGLNTEAFF. The CDR3 DNA reads as TGCGCCAGCAGCCCAATGGGGCTAAACACTGAAGCTTTCTTT. The chain carries TRBV5-1 and TRBJ1-1; the D gene is possibly TRBD1 (5 bases). This CDR3 is built from 14 residues. Deletions cut 4 bases from V and 2 bases from J, with 12 bases between. The germline CDR1 and CDR2 sequences are SGHRS and YFSETQ.

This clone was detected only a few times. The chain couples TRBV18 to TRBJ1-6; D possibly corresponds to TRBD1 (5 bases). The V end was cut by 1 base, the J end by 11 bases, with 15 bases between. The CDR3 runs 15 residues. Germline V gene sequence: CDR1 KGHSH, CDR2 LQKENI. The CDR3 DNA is TGTGCCAGCTCACCACTCCGGGACTCCGGACCACCCCTCCACTTT. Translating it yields CASSPLRDSGPPLHF.

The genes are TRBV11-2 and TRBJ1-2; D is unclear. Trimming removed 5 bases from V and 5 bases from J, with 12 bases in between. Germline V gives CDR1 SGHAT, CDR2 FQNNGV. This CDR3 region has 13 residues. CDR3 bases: TGTGCCAGCAGCCCATGGGCAGAATATGGCTACACCTTC. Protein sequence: CASSPWAEYGYTF.

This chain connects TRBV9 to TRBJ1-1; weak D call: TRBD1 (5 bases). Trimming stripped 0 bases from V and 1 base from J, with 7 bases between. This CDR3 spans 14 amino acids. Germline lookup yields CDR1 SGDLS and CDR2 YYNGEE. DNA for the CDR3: TGTGCCAGCAGCGTAGTGGGGGGGAACACTGAAGCTTTCTTT. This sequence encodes CASSVVGGNTEAFF.

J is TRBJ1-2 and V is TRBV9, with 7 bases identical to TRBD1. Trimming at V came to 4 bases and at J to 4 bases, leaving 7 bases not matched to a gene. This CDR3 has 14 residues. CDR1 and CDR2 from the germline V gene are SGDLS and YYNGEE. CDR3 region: CASSSNTGAYGYTF. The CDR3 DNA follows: TGTGCCAGCAGCTCAAATACAGGGGCCTATGGCTACACCTTC.

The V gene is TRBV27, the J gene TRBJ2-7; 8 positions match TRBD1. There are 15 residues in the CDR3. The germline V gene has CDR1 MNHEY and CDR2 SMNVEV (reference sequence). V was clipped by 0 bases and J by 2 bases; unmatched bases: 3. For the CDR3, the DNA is TGTGCCAGCAGTTTATCGAGGACAGGGCCCTACGAGCAGTACTTC. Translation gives CASSLSRTGPYEQYF.

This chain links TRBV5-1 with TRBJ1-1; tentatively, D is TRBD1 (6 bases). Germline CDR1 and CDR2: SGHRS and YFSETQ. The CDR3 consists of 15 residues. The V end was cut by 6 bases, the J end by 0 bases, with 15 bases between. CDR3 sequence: CASTPRQGLNTEAFF. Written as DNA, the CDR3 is TGCGCCAGCACCCCTCGGCAGGGGCTGAACACTGAAGCTTTCTTT.

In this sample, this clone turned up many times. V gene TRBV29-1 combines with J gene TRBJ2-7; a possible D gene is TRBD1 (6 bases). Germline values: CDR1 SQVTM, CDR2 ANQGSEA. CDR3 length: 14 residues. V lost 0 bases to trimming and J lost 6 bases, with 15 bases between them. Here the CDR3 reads CSVEDGGNLGEQYF. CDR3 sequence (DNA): TGCAGCGTTGAAGATGGGGGCAACCTAGGCGAGCAGTACTTC.

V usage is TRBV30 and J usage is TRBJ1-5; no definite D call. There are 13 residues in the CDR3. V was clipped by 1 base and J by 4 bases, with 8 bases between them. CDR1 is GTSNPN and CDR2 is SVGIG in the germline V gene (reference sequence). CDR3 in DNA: TGTGCCTGGAGTGCCCTCAGGAATCAGCCCCAGCATTTT. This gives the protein CAWSALRNQPQHF.

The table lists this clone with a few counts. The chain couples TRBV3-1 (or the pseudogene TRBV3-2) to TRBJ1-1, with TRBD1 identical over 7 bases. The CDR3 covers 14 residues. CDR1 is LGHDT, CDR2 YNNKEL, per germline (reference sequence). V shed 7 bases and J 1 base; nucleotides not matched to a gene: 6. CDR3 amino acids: CASKVGTANTEAFF. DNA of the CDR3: TGTGCCAGCAAGGTAGGGACAGCGAACACTGAAGCTTTCTTT.